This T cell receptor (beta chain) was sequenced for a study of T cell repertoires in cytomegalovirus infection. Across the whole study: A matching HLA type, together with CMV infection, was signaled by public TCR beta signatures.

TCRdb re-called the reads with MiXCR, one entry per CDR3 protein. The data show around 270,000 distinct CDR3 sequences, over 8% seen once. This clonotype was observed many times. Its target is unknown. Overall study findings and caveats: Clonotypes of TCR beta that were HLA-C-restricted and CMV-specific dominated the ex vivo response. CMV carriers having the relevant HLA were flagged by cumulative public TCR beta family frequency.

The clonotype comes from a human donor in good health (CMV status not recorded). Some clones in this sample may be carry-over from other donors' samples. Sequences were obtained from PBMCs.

This CDR3 reads CASSVDVSYEQYF. CDR3 bases: TGTGCCAGCAGCGTGGACGTATCCTACGAGCAGTACTTC. The chain carries TRBV7-2 and TRBJ2-7; D not certain. CDR1 and CDR2 from the germline V gene are SGHTA and FQGNSA. Between the trimmed V and J ends, which lost 5 bases and 1 base, there was a span of 9 bases. The length of the CDR3 is 13 residues.